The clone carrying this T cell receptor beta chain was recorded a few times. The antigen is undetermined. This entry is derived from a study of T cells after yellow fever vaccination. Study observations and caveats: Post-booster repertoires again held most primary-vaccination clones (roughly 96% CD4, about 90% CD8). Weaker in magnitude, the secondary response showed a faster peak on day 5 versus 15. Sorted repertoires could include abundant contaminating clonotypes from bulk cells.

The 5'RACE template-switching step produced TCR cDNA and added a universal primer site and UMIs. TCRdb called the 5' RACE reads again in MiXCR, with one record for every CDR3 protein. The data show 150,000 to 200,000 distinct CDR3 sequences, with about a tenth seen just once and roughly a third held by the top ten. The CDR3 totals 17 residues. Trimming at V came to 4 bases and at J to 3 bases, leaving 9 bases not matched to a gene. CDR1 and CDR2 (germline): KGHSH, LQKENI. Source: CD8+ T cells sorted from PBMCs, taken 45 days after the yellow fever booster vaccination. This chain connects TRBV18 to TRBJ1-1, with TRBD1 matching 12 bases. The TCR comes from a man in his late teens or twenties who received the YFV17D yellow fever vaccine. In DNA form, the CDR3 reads TGTGCCAGCTCACTAAACCGGGACAGGGGGCCGCACACTGAAGCTTTCTTT. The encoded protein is CASSLNRDRGPHTEAFF.